What follows is one TCR beta chain and its context. This sample was included in a study of blood T cell repertoires in COVID-19. About the study: From the United States, Italy and Spain came samples of acute and convalescent COVID-19.

The data were produced by immunoSEQ multiplex PCR, yet TCRdb's version contains in-frame clones alone and is incomplete. Of approximately 260,000 clones in the sample, roughly 85% were seen once. Material: peripheral blood. This sequence originates from a man aged 60-69 years who had recovered from COVID-19.

CDR3: CASSYTPFPGYGYTF. The CDR3, as DNA: TGTGCCAGCAGTTACACTCCATTCCCCGGCTATGGCTACACCTTC. This rearrangement joins TRBV6-5 to TRBJ1-2; D remains ambiguous. Germline loops: CDR1 MNHEY, CDR2 SVGAGI. The ends were cut back, 2 bases at V and 4 bases at J, with 14 bases in the middle. This CDR3 has 15 amino acids.